This TCR beta chain was captured in a study of blood T cell repertoires in COVID-19. Across the whole study: Two consecutive negative NP/OP PCR tests, clearance, or resolved symptoms defined Cohort 3 recovery. The United States, Italy and Spain were the sources of the acute and convalescent COVID-19 samples.

Authors' analysis steps: The assay estimated nucleated cells by amplifying reference gene primers. Assay used: immunoSEQ multiplex PCR; TCRdb lists only in-frame clones, some missing. V and J calls and clone size are given by that table; D and trimming were obtained from the DNA. There are approximately 200,000 clones in the sample; about nine tenths occur only once, and 7.2% lies in the top ten. This receptor was taken from a young man in a cohort exposed to, infected with or recovered from COVID-19 (not recorded which). The specimen was PBMCs or T cells enriched from blood (not recorded which).

The CDR3 coding sequence is TGTGCCAGCAGCCAAGAATTAGATGAGCAGTTCTTC. Protein: CASSQELDEQFF. This sequence joins TRBV4-2 and TRBJ2-1, with D unclear. Germline CDR1 and CDR2: LGHNA and YNFKEQ. Between the trimmed V and J ends, which lost 0 bases and 8 bases, there was a span of 5 bases. The CDR3 is 12 residues long.